Below, 20 T cell receptor beta chains from the same sample are listed, as sequenced in a study of neurological immune-mediated disorders. TCRdb re-analysed the 5' RACE reads in MiXCR, keeping a single row per CDR3 protein. Of roughly 80,000 distinct CDR3 sequences in the sample, about 5.6% were seen once. Time point defined: longitudinal time-point 2. The sequencing input was PBMCs. Receptors originate from a woman aged 55-69 years with multiple sclerosis.

This clonotype was recorded at least ten times. This chain connects TRBV5-1 to TRBJ2-5; 10 bases align to TRBD1. This CDR3 contains 14 residues. The V gene's germline CDR1 is SGHRS and CDR2 YFSETQ. V lost 2 bases and J lost 7; bases outside the gene matches: 5. The CDR3 loop is CASSLDRGPRTQYF. Written as DNA, the CDR3 is TGCGCCAGCAGCTTAGACAGGGGGCCAAGGACCCAGTACTTC.

This clonotype has a handful of counts. This chain joins TRBV3-1 and TRBJ2-7; 10 bases match TRBD1. Germline V gives CDR1 LGHDT, CDR2 YNNKEL (reference sequence). The CDR3 is 15 residues long. V was pared by 6 bases and J by 3 bases, with 8 bases of the junction left unmatched. CDR3 in DNA: TGTGCCAGCAGTCGACAGGGGGCTCCACACTACGAGCAGTACTTC. This translates into CASSRQGAPHYEQYF.

In this sample, this clonotype turned up many times. The V gene is TRBV29-1, the J gene TRBJ1-2; 12 nucleotides match TRBD1. CDR1 SQVTM and CDR2 ANQGSEA come from the germline V gene. This CDR3 is built from 11 residues. V lost 4 bases, J lost 13 bases, and 4 bases stayed unmatched. The CDR3 region has the DNA TGCAGCGTTGGGGACAGGGGGCAATCCACCTTC. The encoded protein is CSVGDRGQSTF.

This clonotype was observed at least ten times. The rearrangement joins TRBV7-9 to TRBJ2-3; D ambiguous. The V and J ends lost 1 base and 5 bases respectively, with 4 bases between them. From germline, CDR1 is SEHNR and CDR2 FQNEAQ (reference sequence). The CDR3 loop spans 12 amino acids. The CDR3 coding sequence is TGTGCCAGCAGCTTAGATCAAGATACGCAGTATTTT. Residues: CASSLDQDTQYF.

The rearrangement uses TRBV6-1 and TRBJ1-1; 11 bases agree with TRBD1. The CDR3 runs to 12 residues. Germline-derived CDR1 and CDR2 are MNHNS and SASEGT. Trimming took 6 bases from V and 13 from J; bases not matched to a gene: 7. In nucleotides, the CDR3 is TGTGCCAGCAGCCGGGACAGGGGGAACGGTTTCTTT. Its protein product is CASSRDRGNGFF.

The V and J genes are TRBV19 and TRBJ2-2; D is possibly TRBD2 (6 bases). Trimming removed 4 bases from V and 7 bases from J, with 19 bases in between. The CDR3 sequence is 16 residues long. CDR1 LNHDA and CDR2 SQIVND come from the germline V gene (reference sequence). The CDR3 protein is CASSTNGTGVIGELFF. The CDR3 DNA sequence: TGTGCCAGTAGTACCAACGGGACGGGGGTCATCGGGGAGCTGTTTTTT. Variable domain in full (rest from reference TRBV19 and TRBJ2-2): DGGITQSPKYLFRKEGQNVTLSCEQNLNHDAMYWYRQDPGQGLRLIYYSQIVNDFQKGDIAEGYSVSREKKESFPLTVTSAQKNPTAFYLCASSTNGTGVIGELFFGEGSRLTVL.

This clonotype was seen many times. V is TRBV6-5 and J is TRBJ1-3, with D possibly being TRBD1 (5 bases). Trimming took off 2 bases at V and 4 bases at J, with 12 bases between the two ends. CDR1 and CDR2 (germline): MNHEY, SVGAGI. The CDR3 consists of 15 residues. The CDR3 here is CASSYEGRSGNTIYF. CDR3 bases: TGTGCCAGCAGTTACGAGGGGCGAAGCGGAAACACCATATATTTT.

Concerning this clonotype itself: A clone one base away is much larger, so this may be a read error. The chain has TRBV3-1 and TRBJ1-1, with D possibly being TRBD1 (6 bases). The CDR3 is made up of 15 amino acids. Germline V CDR1 and CDR2: LGHDT, YNNKEL (reference sequence). Trimming left V 4 bases short and J 5 bases short, with 17 bases between. In nucleotides, the CDR3 is TGTGCCAGCAGCCCGCTGTGGGGGCGTGGGACTGAAGCTTTCTTT. It is translated as CASSPLWGRGTEAFF. Variable domain in full (rest from reference TRBV3-1 and TRBJ1-1): DTAVSQTPKYLVTQMGNDKSIKCEQNLGHDTMYWYKQDSKKFLKIMFSYNNKELIINETVPNRFSPKSPDKAHLNLHINSLELGDSAVYFCASSPLWGRGTEAFFGQGTRLTVV.

This clonotype was seen at least ten times. The V gene is TRBV12-3 or TRBV12-4, the J gene TRBJ1-1; perhaps TRBD1 as D (5 bases). CDR3 size: 14 residues. V was trimmed by 3 bases and J by 3 bases, leaving 11 bases between them. CDR3 loop: CASSFGGGDTEAFF. The CDR3 DNA sequence: TGTGCCAGCAGTTTTGGGGGTGGGGACACTGAAGCTTTCTTT.

This clonotype was observed many times. This sequence joins TRBV12-3 or TRBV12-4 and TRBJ2-5; D gene ambiguous. The CDR3 totals 11 residues. Trimming took 6 bases from V and 13 from J, leaving 15 bases between them. The CDR3 is CASRSLKPLYF. The CDR3 coding sequence is TGTGCCAGCAGAAGCCTTAAGCCCCTGTACTTC.

Ten or more counts support this clonotype. This chain links TRBV7-8 with TRBJ2-7; TRBD1 agrees at 11 bases. The CDR3 totals 17 residues. V lost 5 bases and J lost 1; bases outside the gene matches: 10. From germline, CDR1 is SGHVS and CDR2 FQNEAQ. As DNA, the CDR3 is TGTGCCAGCAGCGTAAGCGTGGGGACAGGGGGATCCTACGAGCAGTACTTC. Translation: CASSVSVGTGGSYEQYF. Full variable domain (remainder filled in from reference TRBV7-8 and TRBJ2-7): GAGVSQSPRYKVAKRGQDVALRCDPISGHVSLFWYQQALGQGPEFLTYFQNEAQLDKSGLPSDRFFAERPEGSVSTLKIQRTQQEDSAVYLCASSVSVGTGGSYEQYFGPGTRLTVT.

This clonotype has a count of ten or more. V and J are TRBV20-1 and TRBJ2-1, with TRBD1 matching 7 bases. The V and J ends lost 6 bases and 7 bases, in that order; junction bases with no gene match: 6. This CDR3 has 12 amino acids. Germline V gene lookup returns CDR1 DFQATT and CDR2 SNEGSKA (reference sequence). This CDR3 is CSAEAQGNEQFF. CDR3 DNA sequence: TGCAGTGCCGAAGCACAGGGGAATGAGCAGTTCTTC.

This clonotype was observed at least ten times. The CDR3 here is CASSQITSGGGTDTQYF. DNA of the CDR3: TGTGCCAGCAGCCAGATCACTAGCGGGGGGGGCACAGATACGCAGTATTTT. The gene calls are TRBV4-2 and TRBJ2-3, with TRBD2 matching 13 bases. V was clipped by 3 bases and J by 1 base; unmatched bases: 4. Per germline, CDR1 LGHNA and CDR2 YNFKEQ. The CDR3 is 17 residues long.

This clonotype was detected many times. The rearrangement joins TRBV7-8 to TRBJ2-1; D ambiguous. Trimming removed 2 bases from V and 9 bases from J, with 11 bases in between. Germline V gene data show CDR1 as SGHVS and CDR2 as FQNEAQ. The CDR3 sequence is 13 residues long. The CDR3 sequence: CASSLSPMGEQFF. The CDR3 DNA follows: TGTGCCAGCAGCTTATCCCCTATGGGTGAGCAGTTCTTC.

This clonotype occurred many times. CDR3 protein: CASSYPHGRPNSPLHF. CDR3 coding DNA: TGTGCCAGCAGTTACCCCCATGGGAGACCTAATTCACCCCTCCACTTT. The chain uses TRBV6-2 or TRBV6-3 and TRBJ1-6, with D uncertain. The germline CDR1 and CDR2 sequences are MNHEY and SVGEGT. The CDR3 runs to 16 residues. V lost 2 bases, J lost 6 bases, and 14 bases lay in between.

In its sample, this clonotype was seen many times. The chain is built from TRBV27 and TRBJ2-2; 8 positions match TRBD1. Germline trimming cut 2 bases from V and 2 bases from J; bases unmatched to any gene: 4. The germline gives CDR1 MNHEY, CDR2 SMNVEV (reference sequence). There are 16 residues in the CDR3. The CDR3 here is CASSLVQGANTGELFF. The DNA of the CDR3 is TGTGCCAGCAGTTTAGTTCAGGGGGCTAACACCGGGGAGCTGTTTTTT.

The chain joins TRBV6-1 to TRBJ2-3; no definite D call. This CDR3 region has 14 residues. The V gene lost 7 bases and the J gene lost 3 bases, with 14 bases spanning the gap. CDR1 is MNHNS and CDR2 is SASEGT in the germline V gene. The CDR3 region is CASIRYYGTDTQYF. The CDR3 region has the DNA TGTGCCAGCATAAGGTACTACGGTACAGATACGCAGTATTTT.

The rearrangement links TRBV5-1 to TRBJ2-5; the D gene is possibly TRBD2 (6 bases). This CDR3 is built from 15 residues. Trimming pared 1 base from V and 0 bases from J, leaving 10 bases between. Germline CDR1 reads SGHRS; CDR2 reads YFSETQ. CDR3 sequence reads: CASSLLGLYQETQYF. DNA for the CDR3: TGCGCCAGCAGCTTGTTAGGACTATACCAAGAGACCCAGTACTTC. Drawing the rest from reference TRBV5-1 and TRBJ2-5, the complete variable domain is KAGVTQTPRYLIKTRGQQVTLSCSPISGHRSVSWYQQTPGQGLQFLFEYFSETQRNKGNFPGRFSGRQFSNSRSEMNVSTLELGDSALYLCASSLLGLYQETQYFGPGTRLLVL.

This clonotype showed up many times. The CDR3 DNA sequence: TGTGCCAGCAGTCCCCTCTATAATTCACCCCTCCACTTT. This translates into CASSPLYNSPLHF. The rearrangement links TRBV27 to TRBJ1-6, with D uncertain. CDR1 and CDR2 from the germline V gene are MNHEY and SMNVEV (reference sequence). The CDR3 loop spans 13 amino acids. Trimming stripped 5 bases from V and 3 bases from J, with 5 bases between.

This clonotype occurred a few times. The rearrangement joins TRBV5-1 to TRBJ1-1; 9 bases map to TRBD1. The trim removed 4 bases at V and 2 bases at J, leaving 6 bases unmatched. The CDR3 length is 15 residues. The germline V gene encodes CDR1 SGHRS and CDR2 YFSETQ. In nucleotides, the CDR3 is TGCGCCAGCAGCGCCTTGACAGGGGGAAACACTGAAGCTTTCTTT. This sequence encodes CASSALTGGNTEAFF.